Listed below are T cell receptor beta chains from one sample, sequenced in a study of shared clonotypes between healthy human individuals. The table came from immunoSEQ multiplex PCR; TCRdb's copy has only in-frame clones and leaves some out. The sample records 560,000 or so clones, around 96% being singletons. The source material was naive CD8+ T cells sorted from blood. The receptor set was obtained from a woman aged 25 to 39 in good health. Each CDR3 is given with its conserved first and last residue. D genes are given only for firm matches. Only some rows state a clone size, as once, few, many or a class for expanded clones.

J gene | V gene | clone size | D gene | CDR3 DNA | CDR3 protein
TRBJ2-7 | TRBV6-1 | . | TRBD2 | TGTGCCAGCAGTGAAGGGGTGGGGGAGGGAGGCTACGAGCAGTACTTC | CASSEGVGEGGYEQYF
TRBJ1-5 | TRBV27 | . | . | TGTGCCAGCAGTTTGTCTGTAAATCAGCCCCAGCATTTT | CASSLSVNQPQHF
TRBJ2-7 | TRBV9 | . | . | TGTGCCAGCAGCACCGGGGCGAACCCCACCTTCTACGAGCAGTACTTC | CASSTGANPTFYEQYF
TRBJ1-1 | TRBV28 | . | TRBD1 | TGTGCCAGCAGCCTGACAGGGGGCCGTCGGAACACTGAAGCTTTCTTT | CASSLTGGRRNTEAFF
TRBJ2-7 | TRBV27 | . | . | TGTGCCAGCAAGGGGGGTACTTCCTACGAGCAGTACTTC | CASKGGTSYEQYF
TRBJ2-7 | TRBV6-5 | once | . | TGTGCCAGCAGTTACGCCGGGTTGTACGAGCAGTACTTC | CASSYAGLYEQYF
TRBJ1-1 | TRBV5-6 | . | . | TGTGCCAGCAGTTTTCACGATGACGGGTTAAACACTGAAGCTTTCTTT | CASSFHDDGLNTEAFF
TRBJ2-7 | TRBV28 | . | . | TGTGCCAGCAGTTCCGGGGGTTTTGAGTGCTTC | CASSSGGFECF
TRBJ2-1 | TRBV25-1 | . | . | TGTGCCAGCAGTGAAGCTGGGGGGCCCAACTACAATGAGCAGTTCTTC | CASSEAGGPNYNEQFF
TRBJ2-1 | TRBV7-9 | . | TRBD2 | TGTGCCACCGGACTAGCGGGAAGGATGGGTGAGCAGTTCTTC | CATGLAGRMGEQFF